These T cell receptor beta chains were read from a single sample in a study of early T cells in non-severe SARS-CoV-2 infection. TCRdb called the 5' RACE reads again in MiXCR, with one record for every CDR3 protein. The sample has roughly 17,000 distinct CDR3 sequences, roughly 5.4% seen once; the top ten hold roughly 7.5%. The sample here was whole blood, taken at baseline. These receptor sequences come from an adult who was a healthcare worker with PCR-confirmed SARS-CoV-2 infection or an uninfected control (not recorded which). CDR3s include the opening cysteine and the closing phenylalanine or tryptophan. Each record gives: V gene, CDR3 length, D gene, J gene, clone size, CDR3 DNA, CDR3 protein. A D gene is named only where the DNA matches it firmly. Some rows have no size entry. The others give once, few or many, or a class for an expanded clone.

TRBV6-5	16	NA	TRBJ2-3	NA	TGTGCCAGCAGTAGACCGGGACACCAAAGCACAGATACGCAGTATTTT	CASSRPGHQSTDTQYF
TRBV6-6	14	TRBD1	TRBJ1-1	many	TGTGCCAGCAGTCCGACAGGGGGGAGCACTGAAGCTTTCTTT	CASSPTGGSTEAFF
TRBV12-3/TRBV12-4	14	NA	TRBJ1-1	many	TGTGCCAGCACCTACTCACCGAGGTACACTGAAGCTTTCTTT	CASTYSPRYTEAFF
TRBV7-9	12	NA	TRBJ1-3	many	TGTGCCAGCAGCTTGGTAGAAAACACCATATATTTT	CASSLVENTIYF
TRBV11-2	15	NA	TRBJ1-6	many	TGTGCCAGCATCCGAGAAAGGGGTCGGAATTCACCCCTCCACTTT	CASIRERGRNSPLHF
TRBV7-2	13	TRBD1	TRBJ1-2	medium-sized	TGTGCCAGCAGCTTCACAGGGGACTATGGCTACACCTTC	CASSFTGDYGYTF
TRBV12-3/TRBV12-4	12	NA	TRBJ1-5	many	TGTGCCAGCACCCTGGGGGGAATCACCCAGCATTTT	CASTLGGITQHF
TRBV6-5	13	NA	TRBJ1-1	many	TGTGCCAGCAGTTATCGAAGGGGAGGGGCAGCTTTCTTT	CASSYRRGGAAFF
TRBV6-5	14	TRBD1	TRBJ2-7	many	TGTGCCAGCAATGCCGGGACAGCAATGTACGAGCAGTACTTC	CASNAGTAMYEQYF
TRBV29-1	11	NA	TRBJ1-1	many	TGCAGCGTCCAGAAGGGGGGTGAAGCTTTCTTT	CSVQKGGEAFF
TRBV7-3	16	NA	TRBJ1-3	many	TGTGCCAGCAGCTTGTCGGGACATTCCTCTGGAAACACCATATATTTT	CASSLSGHSSGNTIYF
TRBV20-1	14	TRBD2	TRBJ2-5	many	TGCAGTGCTAGCCGGACTAGCGTCCAAGAGACCCAGTACTTC	CSASRTSVQETQYF
TRBV6-5	16	NA	TRBJ1-1	many	TGTGCCAGCAGTTATGAATCCCTGGGGACGAACACTGAAGCTTTCTTT	CASSYESLGTNTEAFF
TRBV6-1	12	NA	TRBJ1-1	many	TGTGCCAGCAGTCCCACGATCGATGAAGCTTTCTTT	CASSPTIDEAFF
TRBV10-3	11	NA	TRBJ1-2	many	TGTGCCAGTGCAGGGAGGGCTGGCTACACCTTC	CASAGRAGYTF
TRBV20-1	14	NA	TRBJ2-3	NA	TGCAGTGCTAGAGATCGGATAGTCGCAGATACGCAGTATTTT	CSARDRIVADTQYF
TRBV7-9	10	NA	TRBJ2-1	many	TGTGCCAGCAGTCCGGATGAGCAGTTCTTC	CASSPDEQFF
TRBV4-2	15	NA	TRBJ2-3	many	TGTGCCAGCAGCCAAGATTACAGGCTGACAGATACGCAGTATTTT	CASSQDYRLTDTQYF
TRBV4-2	14	NA	TRBJ1-5	medium-sized	TGTGCCAGCAGCCAAGAAACTAGCAATCAGCCCCAGCATTTT	CASSQETSNQPQHF
TRBV10-3	15	NA	TRBJ1-2	few	TGTGCCATCAGTGCGTTACAAGGGGATCCCTATGGCTACACCTTC	CAISALQGDPYGYTF
TRBV30	13	NA	TRBJ1-2	many	TGTGCCTGGAGCGTAGGGCGGATCTATGGCTACACCTTC	CAWSVGRIYGYTF
TRBV7-2	15	TRBD1	TRBJ1-4	many	TGTGCCAGCAGTAATGGAGACAGGGATCGCGAAAAACTGTTTTTT	CASSNGDRDREKLFF
TRBV10-1	14	NA	TRBJ2-5	medium-sized	TGCGCCAGCAGTGAGTCCGGCAGGGAGGAGACCCAGTACTTC	CASSESGREETQYF
TRBV6-6	14	TRBD1	TRBJ2-7	many	TGTGCCAGCAGTAAGCAGGACAGGGTTGACGAGCAGTACTTC	CASSKQDRVDEQYF
TRBV4-2	15	NA	TRBJ2-3	many	TGTGCCAGCAGCCAAGATGGTACAGGGACAGATACGCAGTATTTT	CASSQDGTGTDTQYF
TRBV3-1	17	TRBD2	TRBJ2-3	many	TGTGCCAGCAGCCTGGGACTAGCGGGGAGTGGGGCAGATACGCAGTATTTT	CASSLGLAGSGADTQYF
TRBV4-2	14	TRBD2	TRBJ2-7	many	TGTGCCAGCAGCCAAGCTAGCGGACGCTACGAGCAGTACTTC	CASSQASGRYEQYF
TRBV4-2	13	NA	TRBJ1-1	many	TGTGCCAGCAGCCAGCGGCAGAAGGGAATGGCTTTCTTT	CASSQRQKGMAFF
TRBV4-3	15	NA	TRBJ2-3	many	TGCGCCAGCAGCCTGCGAGTGGACAGCGAAGATACGCAGTATTTT	CASSLRVDSEDTQYF
TRBV7-2	17	TRBD1	TRBJ1-3	many	TGTGCCAGCAGCGCCCAACCGGGACAGAGCTCTGAAAACACCATATATTTT	CASSAQPGQSSENTIYF
TRBV20-1	15	NA	TRBJ2-3	many	TGCAGTCTTGGCGGCATCGAGTACTACACAGATACGCAGTATTTT	CSLGGIEYYTDTQYF
TRBV6-5	18	TRBD1	TRBJ1-1	many	TGTGCCAGCAGTTACTCTGGGACAGGGACGGGGGGAAACACTGAAGCTTTCTTT	CASSYSGTGTGGNTEAFF
TRBV18	13	NA	TRBJ1-5	many	TGTGCCAGCTCACCCGACGGGAGACAGCCCCAGCATTTT	CASSPDGRQPQHF
TRBV6-6	14	NA	TRBJ2-5	NA	TGTGCCAGCAGTATACAGGGCGCGTTGGAGACCCAGTACTTC	CASSIQGALETQYF
TRBV7-3	13	TRBD1	TRBJ1-1	many	TGTGCCAGCAGCATAACAGGGGACACTGAAGCTTTCTTT	CASSITGDTEAFF
TRBV7-6	13	NA	TRBJ1-6	many	TGTGCCAGCAGCCGACAAAGTAATTCACCCCTCCACTTT	CASSRQSNSPLHF
TRBV6-5	16	TRBD1	TRBJ2-5	medium-sized	TGTGCCAGCAGAGACCCGAAAGGGGGCAGGGTACAGACCCAGTACTTC	CASRDPKGGRVQTQYF
TRBV5-4	17	TRBD1	TRBJ1-4	many	TGTGCCAGCAGCCGGACCCCCCGACAGGGACGGGACGAAAAACTGTTTTTT	CASSRTPRQGRDEKLFF
TRBV10-3	13	NA	TRBJ2-1	many	TGTGCCATCAGTGATGTGCGGGGTAATGAGCAGTTCTTC	CAISDVRGNEQFF
TRBV19	18	TRBD1	TRBJ1-1	many	TGTGCCAGTAGTCCCTACTCGACAGGGATACATCTGCTGGCTGAAGCTTTCTTT	CASSPYSTGIHLLAEAFF
TRBV12-3/TRBV12-4	11	NA	TRBJ1-1	many	TGTGCCAGCAGCCCGCGCACTGAAGCTTTCTTT	CASSPRTEAFF
TRBV10-3	10	NA	TRBJ2-5	many	TGTGCCATCAGTGACGAGACCCAGTACTTC	CAISDETQYF
TRBV7-2	16	NA	TRBJ1-5	many	TGTGCCAGCAGCTTAGAATGGGGAAATTTTAATCAGCCCCAGCATTTT	CASSLEWGNFNQPQHF
TRBV7-6	16	NA	TRBJ1-1	many	TGTGCCAGCAGCTTGAGAGGTCCGGGCTTGGGCACTGAAGCTTTCTTT	CASSLRGPGLGTEAFF